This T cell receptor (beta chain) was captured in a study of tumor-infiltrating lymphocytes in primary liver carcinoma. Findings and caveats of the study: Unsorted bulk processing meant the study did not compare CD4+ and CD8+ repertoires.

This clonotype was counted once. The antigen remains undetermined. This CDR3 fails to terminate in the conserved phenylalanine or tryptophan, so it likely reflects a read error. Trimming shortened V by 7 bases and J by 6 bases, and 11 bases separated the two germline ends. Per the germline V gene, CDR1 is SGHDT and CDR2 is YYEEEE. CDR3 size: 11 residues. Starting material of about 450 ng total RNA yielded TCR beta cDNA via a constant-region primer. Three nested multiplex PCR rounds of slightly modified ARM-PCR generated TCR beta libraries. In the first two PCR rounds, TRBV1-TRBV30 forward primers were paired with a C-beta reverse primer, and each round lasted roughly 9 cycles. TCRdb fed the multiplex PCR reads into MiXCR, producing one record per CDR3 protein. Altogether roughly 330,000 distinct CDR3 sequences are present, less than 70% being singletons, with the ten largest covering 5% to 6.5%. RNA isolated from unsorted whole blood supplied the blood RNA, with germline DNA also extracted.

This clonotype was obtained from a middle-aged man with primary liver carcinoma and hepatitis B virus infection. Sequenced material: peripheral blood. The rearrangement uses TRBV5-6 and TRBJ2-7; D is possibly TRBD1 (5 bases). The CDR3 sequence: CASGRVGEQYI. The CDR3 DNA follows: TGTGCCAGCGGCAGGGTTGGCGAGCAGTACATC.